A selection of T cell receptor beta chains follows, all from one sample in a study of response to subunit inactivated influenza vaccine. A single record per CDR3 protein comes from TCRdb applying MiXCR to the RT-PCR reads. The table shows a few hundred thousand distinct CDR3 sequences, with just over 20% occurring only once. The sequencing here drew on PBMCs from blood, taken 21 months after vaccination. Receptor source: a man aged 50 to 69 who received an inactivated influenza vaccine. CDR3s leave out the opening cysteine and the closing phenylalanine or tryptophan. A D gene is named only where the DNA matches it firmly.

v_gene: TRBV4-1; d_gene: .; CDR3aa: ASSQDRGEVTDTQY
v_gene: TRBV4-1; d_gene: TRBD1; CDR3aa: ASSQLEQGGSGANVLT
v_gene: TRBV14; d_gene: TRBD1; CDR3aa: ASSQGRRGTGLDTQY
v_gene: TRBV6-1; d_gene: TRBD1; CDR3aa: ASKTGTATYNEQF
v_gene: TRBV14; d_gene: .; CDR3aa: ASSPHPNSPLH
v_gene: TRBV7-2; d_gene: .; CDR3aa: ASSAYKNTEAF
v_gene: TRBV7-9; d_gene: .; CDR3aa: ASSLVTSSYNEQF
v_gene: TRBV5-1; d_gene: .; CDR3aa: ASSPGPDSPYYGYT
v_gene: TRBV5-1; d_gene: .; CDR3aa: ASSPEGGGNQPQH
v_gene: TRBV19; d_gene: .; CDR3aa: ASSVDTDSGNTIY
v_gene: TRBV6-5; d_gene: TRBD1; CDR3aa: ASSYRGQGAGEAF
v_gene: TRBV12-3/TRBV12-4; d_gene: TRBD2; CDR3aa: ASRSSGAPDTQY
v_gene: TRBV20-1; d_gene: .; CDR3aa: SANLRAGARGGQPQH
v_gene: TRBV2; d_gene: .; CDR3aa: ASSDSGGYT
v_gene: TRBV6-2/TRBV6-3; d_gene: .; CDR3aa: ASSYSWTEDLRPYNSPLH
v_gene: TRBV28; d_gene: .; CDR3aa: ASSLEERTDYGYT
v_gene: TRBV5-6; d_gene: TRBD1; CDR3aa: ASSLGDRSSPLH
v_gene: TRBV12-3/TRBV12-4; d_gene: TRBD1; CDR3aa: ASRDTGVQF
v_gene: TRBV3-1; d_gene: .; CDR3aa: ASSPPRHGYT
v_gene: TRBV10-3; d_gene: .; CDR3aa: AIGKKETQY
v_gene: TRBV29-1; d_gene: .; CDR3aa: SVVDLSSYEQY
v_gene: TRBV12-3/TRBV12-4; d_gene: TRBD1; CDR3aa: ASSQQTGSFGYT
v_gene: TRBV5-1; d_gene: TRBD2; CDR3aa: ASSLGGREF
v_gene: TRBV7-3; d_gene: .; CDR3aa: ASSSGPRQQF
v_gene: TRBV20-1; d_gene: TRBD2; CDR3aa: SYSPGLAGTDTQY
v_gene: TRBV11-2; d_gene: .; CDR3aa: ASSLNRALSAPLH
v_gene: TRBV4-3; d_gene: .; CDR3aa: ASSQDAGYQPQH
v_gene: TRBV20-1; d_gene: .; CDR3aa: SATSVVSYEQY
v_gene: TRBV11-2; d_gene: .; CDR3aa: ASSSGLQETQY
v_gene: TRBV2; d_gene: TRBD2; CDR3aa: ASRPLASGPYNEQF
v_gene: TRBV29-1; d_gene: TRBD1; CDR3aa: SVSTGTGSHEQY
v_gene: TRBV20-1; d_gene: TRBD1; CDR3aa: SAAKAGQGASDTQY
v_gene: TRBV21-1; d_gene: .; CDR3aa: ASSGQGPPSYNSPLH
v_gene: TRBV7-8; d_gene: TRBD2; CDR3aa: ASSLDSRLAAKETQY
v_gene: TRBV11-2; d_gene: .; CDR3aa: ASSFVRSATNEKLF
v_gene: TRBV6-1; d_gene: TRBD1; CDR3aa: ASNDHPGTGQNYGYT
v_gene: TRBV12-3/TRBV12-4; d_gene: TRBD2; CDR3aa: ASSTGSSGALATQY
v_gene: TRBV5-1; d_gene: .; CDR3aa: ASSLSDPQSDTQY
v_gene: TRBV28; d_gene: .; CDR3aa: ASSSDITTDTQY
v_gene: TRBV28; d_gene: .; CDR3aa: ASGHRRTH
v_gene: TRBV30; d_gene: .; CDR3aa: AWSASGNQPQH
v_gene: TRBV7-9; d_gene: .; CDR3aa: ASRSPTGLSTEAF
v_gene: TRBV5-1; d_gene: .; CDR3aa: ASSFVGRRGKYEQY
v_gene: TRBV6-1; d_gene: .; CDR3aa: ASRPRDAGVDEQY
v_gene: TRBV20-1; d_gene: .; CDR3aa: SARDTLKGSKNIQY
v_gene: TRBV7-2; d_gene: TRBD2; CDR3aa: ASSLLAGGRADTQY
v_gene: TRBV3-1; d_gene: .; CDR3aa: ASSQGTVYGYT
v_gene: TRBV6-2/TRBV6-3; d_gene: TRBD2; CDR3aa: ASSTSGPEQF
v_gene: TRBV6-4; d_gene: TRBD2; CDR3aa: ASSSSGGADTQY
v_gene: TRBV10-3; d_gene: .; CDR3aa: AIREPGQTYEQY
v_gene: TRBV4-3; d_gene: TRBD2; CDR3aa: ASSQDLTGGVDTQY
v_gene: TRBV6-4; d_gene: .; CDR3aa: ASRPGAGSGQDTQY
v_gene: TRBV20-1; d_gene: .; CDR3aa: SASLGNSPLH